The sequence of this T cell receptor (beta chain) was determined in a study of regulatory T cells in long-lasting Graves disease. Building the TCR beta libraries relied on iRepertoire HTBI primers, and CDR3 regions underwent Arm-PCR. TCRdb called the multiplex PCR reads again in MiXCR, with one record for every CDR3 protein. The data contain about 500,000 distinct CDR3 sequences, around 12% of them seen just once; the ten biggest clones take up roughly 9.3%. Time point specified: newly diagnosed GD, antithyroid drugs for less than 3 months. The TCR library was made from RNA extracted from PBMCs. V lost 5 bases and J lost 9, with 20 bases in between. CDR1 and CDR2 (germline): DFQATT, SNEGSKA (reference sequence). This CDR3 spans 14 amino acids. This clonotype was seen only a few times. These data are also associated with another study on T cells in Graves' hyperthyroidism and ophthalmopathy. That source notes: When the TCR CDR3 underwent first-round RT-PCR, the HTBI primer set was used. Most thyroid clonotypes with frequency above 0.001 were detected in blood.

The receptor's source is a woman aged 25 to 39 with Graves disease. The J gene is TRBJ2-1, the V gene TRBV20-1; D could derive from TRBD1 or TRBD2 (5 bases each). The sample was peripheral blood mononuclear cells (PBMCs), taken at new diagnosis, from a patient treated with antithyroid drugs. CDR3 nucleotides: TGCAGTGCTGCCCTTAAACGGGGCTTGGGTGAGCAGTTCTTC. Translation gives CSAALKRGLGEQFF.